This T cell receptor beta chain is from a study of cytomegalovirus exposure and HLA in healthy donors. The CDR3 contains 14 residues. V was clipped by 0 bases and J by 2 bases, with 4 bases between them. Germline values: CDR1 LGHNA, CDR2 YNFKEQ. The donors were in the approximately 120-subject validation cohort, distinct from the approximately 700-subject first cohort. Study conclusions and caveats: It was found in a later analysis that first-cohort TCR clusters tended to co-occur in the 95 to 150 validation repertoires. CMV antigen specificity of a few CMV-associated chains was confirmed in vitro. The study designated 150 to 200 TCR beta chains cytomegalovirus-associated.

Using immunoSEQ multiplex PCR, the repertoire was profiled, and TCRdb retains in-frame clones only, with some absent. The sample has 200,000 to 300,000 clones; 90% are singletons. Comment on this clone: Its antigen is unidentified.

The V and J genes are TRBV4-2 and TRBJ2-2; the D is unclear. The sequence was collected from a woman aged 25 to 39 in good health and CMV-seronegative. Sequenced material: PBMCs. CDR3 loop: CASSQDRNTGELFF. DNA for the CDR3: TGTGCCAGCAGCCAAGACCGCAACACCGGGGAGCTGTTTTTT.